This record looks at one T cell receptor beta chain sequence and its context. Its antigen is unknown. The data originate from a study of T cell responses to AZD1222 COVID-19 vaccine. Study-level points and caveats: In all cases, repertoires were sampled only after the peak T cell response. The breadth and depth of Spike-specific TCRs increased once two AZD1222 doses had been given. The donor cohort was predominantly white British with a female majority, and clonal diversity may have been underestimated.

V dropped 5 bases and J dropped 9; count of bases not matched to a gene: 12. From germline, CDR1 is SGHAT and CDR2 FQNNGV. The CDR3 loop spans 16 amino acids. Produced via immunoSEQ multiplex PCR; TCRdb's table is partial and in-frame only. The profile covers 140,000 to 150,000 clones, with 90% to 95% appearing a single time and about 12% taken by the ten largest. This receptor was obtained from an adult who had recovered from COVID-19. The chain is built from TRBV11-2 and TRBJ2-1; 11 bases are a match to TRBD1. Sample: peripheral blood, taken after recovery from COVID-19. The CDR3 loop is CASSRRDRGWLGEQFF. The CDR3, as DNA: TGTGCCAGCAGCCGCAGGGACAGGGGGTGGCTAGGTGAGCAGTTCTTC. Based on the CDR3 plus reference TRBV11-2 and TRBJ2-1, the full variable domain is EAGVAQSPRYKIIEKRQSVAFWCNPISGHATLYWYQQILGQGPKLLIQFQNNGVVDDSQLPKDRFSAERLKGVDSTLKIQPAKLEDSAVYLCASSRRDRGWLGEQFFGPGTRLTVL.